The 7 T cell receptor beta chains given below trace back to one sample, sequenced in a study of T-cell memory formation after mild COVID-19 (dated by TCRdb to the early 2020s). Library generation was performed with 5' RACE. These reads were obtained on an Illumina NovaSeq 6000. TCRdb reworked the public reads: Q25 trimming with fastp, MiXCR clone assembly, productive beta chains retained. CDR3 protein duplicates are merged, each entry listing the most common genes and DNA. In this sample the table shows 500,000 to 650,000 distinct CDR3 sequences, less than 25% of which occur a single time. The top ten hold approximately 8.4% of the sample. Input material: PBMCs or a T cell subset sorted from them (not recorded which). The receptors here all came from an adult woman who had mild COVID-19 (a few samples of this study predate the infection). The sample titles of this study are shuffled in the database, so cell type and time point are left out; the donor was told from shared clones.

The CDR3 region has the DNA TGTGCCAGCAGTGAACTAGATCTAGGGGATACGCAGTATTTT. Its translation: CASSELDLGDTQYF. The chain combines TRBV6-1 with TRBJ2-3; D is uncertain. The length of the CDR3 is 14 residues. Germline loops: CDR1 MNHNS, CDR2 SASEGT. V was cut by 2 bases and J by 6 bases, with 12 bases left in between.

V gene TRBV27 combines with J gene TRBJ1-5; 10 bases map to TRBD1. Trimming at V came to 6 bases and at J to 5 bases, leaving 4 bases not matched to a gene. CDR1 and CDR2 from the germline V gene are MNHEY and SMNVEV (reference sequence). The CDR3 length is 14 residues. The CDR3 sequence is CASRGQGYYQPQHF. CDR3 bases: TGTGCCAGCAGGGGACAGGGGTACTATCAGCCCCAGCATTTT.

This clonotype has only a few counts. The chain couples TRBV11-3 to TRBJ2-5; D remains ambiguous. This CDR3 spans 14 amino acids. The germline V gene has CDR1 SGHNT and CDR2 YENEEA. V shed 0 bases and J shed 2 bases, with 7 bases lying between them. CDR3 in DNA: TGTGCCAGCAGCTTAGATATCAGTCAAGAGACCCAGTACTTC. It is translated as CASSLDISQETQYF.

The J gene is TRBJ2-7, the V gene TRBV6-5; TRBD2 aligns across 10 bases. Trimming at V came to 7 bases and at J to 2 bases, leaving 5 bases not matched to a gene. The CDR3 is made up of 14 amino acids. Looked up from germline, CDR1 is MNHEY and CDR2 is SVGAGI. DNA for the CDR3: TGTGCCAGCATCAACAGCGGGAGGGCCTACGAGCAGTACTTC. As protein: CASINSGRAYEQYF.

This clonotype was observed many times. The V and J genes are TRBV20-1 and TRBJ2-7; 8 bases are a match to TRBD1. CDR3 length: 13 residues. CDR1 and CDR2 (germline): DFQATT, SNEGSKA (reference sequence). The V segment lost 2 bases and the J segment 2 bases; nucleotides outside the gene matches: 2. As DNA, the CDR3 is TGCAGTGCTAGACGGACAGGGACCTACGAGCAGTACTTC. This sequence encodes CSARRTGTYEQYF.

The chain uses TRBV19 and TRBJ2-7; maybe TRBD2 (6 bases). CDR3 length: 13 amino acids. CDR1 LNHDA and CDR2 SQIVND come from the germline V gene (reference sequence). V was cut by 5 bases and J by 5 bases, with 13 bases left in between. The chain's CDR3 is CASSRGDLDEQYF. CDR3 nucleotide sequence: TGTGCCAGTAGTCGCGGGGACCTCGACGAGCAGTACTTC.

Concerning this clonotype itself: The junction departs from the called germline gene at one end, perhaps through a read error. This chain connects TRBV6-2 or TRBV6-3 to TRBJ2-7, with 8 positions matching TRBD2. Germline CDR1 MNHEY, CDR2 SVGEGT. CDR3 length equals 15 residues. The CDR3 region is CASRHLLADSHEQYF. The DNA for the CDR3 is TGTGCCAGCAGACATCTACTAGCGGACTCCCACGAGCAGTACTTC.